A single sample gave rise to the 25 T cell receptor beta chains below, sequenced in a study of shared clonotypes between healthy human individuals. TCRdb keeps only in-frame clones here, not all; method: immunoSEQ multiplex PCR. The data show about 1,900,000 clones, about 95% seen once. Naive CD8 cells lacked CD45RO and underwent positive selection for CCR7, leaving out terminally differentiated effector memory CD45RA+ cells. Source material: naive CD8+ T cells sorted from blood. The receptors were sampled from a man between 18 and 35 years old in good health.

The chain combines TRBV9 with TRBJ1-2; D gene uncertain. V gave up 4 bases and J gave up 4 bases, with 17 bases separating them. CDR1 SGDLS and CDR2 YYNGEE come from the germline V gene. This CDR3 is 15 amino acids long. In DNA form, the CDR3 reads TGTGCCAGCAGCCCCACCCCAGGACTCGGCTATGGCTACACCTTC. Protein product: CASSPTPGLGYGYTF.

This clone is a singleton in its sample. This sequence joins TRBV27 and TRBJ2-5; 13 bases align to TRBD2. Germline CDR1 reads MNHEY; CDR2 reads SMNVEV (reference sequence). The CDR3 is made up of 17 amino acids. Unmatched junction bases numbered 14, after V lost 7 bases and J lost 6 bases. This CDR3 reads CASIGPSGLAGLQTQYF. The CDR3 region has the DNA TGTGCCAGCATTGGCCCCTCGGGACTAGCGGGATTGCAGACCCAGTACTTC.

About this clone: At the DNA level, this CDR3 is encoded by other sequences in the same sample as well. The rearrangement uses TRBV9 and TRBJ2-7; the D gene is possibly TRBD2 (6 bases). The CDR3 covers 14 residues. Deletions cut 0 bases from V and 2 bases from J, with 9 bases between. Germline V gene data show CDR1 as SGDLS and CDR2 as YYNGEE. CDR3 bases: TGTGCCAGCAGCGTAGGGAGGGGAGCCTACGAGCAGTACTTC. It specifies CASSVGRGAYEQYF.

The rearrangement uses TRBV7-9 and TRBJ2-7, with 9 bases matching TRBD1. CDR1 and CDR2 (germline): SEHNR, FQNEAQ (reference sequence). CDR3 size: 16 residues. Trimming cost V 5 bases and J 2 bases; bases outside gene matches: 10. CDR3: CASSLATGGLPYEQYF. The DNA for the CDR3 is TGTGCCAGCAGCCTCGCGACAGGGGGACTTCCCTACGAGCAGTACTTC.

This clone has a single count. V usage is TRBV27 and J usage is TRBJ1-6; no clear D. The V and J ends lost 3 bases and 8 bases respectively, with 11 bases between them. Germline values: CDR1 MNHEY, CDR2 SMNVEV (reference sequence). The CDR3 contains 14 residues. The CDR3 here is CASSLAAPHSPLHF. The CDR3, as DNA: TGTGCCAGCAGTTTGGCAGCCCCCCATTCACCCCTCCACTTT.

With regard to this clone: This CDR3 is also generated by other DNA sequences in the sample. The chain is built from TRBV19 and TRBJ2-7, with TRBD2 identical over 13 bases. There are 15 residues in the CDR3. Trimming cost V 3 bases and J 2 bases; bases outside gene matches: 1. Germline V gives CDR1 LNHDA, CDR2 SQIVND (reference sequence). As DNA, the CDR3 is TGTGCCAGTAGTATGGGGACTAGCGGGACCTACGAGCAGTACTTC. Protein product: CASSMGTSGTYEQYF.

This clone was seen a single time. This chain joins TRBV5-6 and TRBJ2-7, with TRBD1 as a possible D gene (5 bases). Germline CDR1 and CDR2: SGHDT and YYEEEE. The CDR3 has 14 residues. Deletions cut 2 bases from V and 2 bases from J, with 11 bases between. CDR3 sequence (DNA): TGTGCCAGCAGCTTCGCAGGGAACCCCTACGAGCAGTACTTC. It specifies CASSFAGNPYEQYF.

V is TRBV5-6 and J is TRBJ1-1; D remains unclear. Germline V CDR1 and CDR2: SGHDT, YYEEEE. The CDR3 contains 14 residues. The ends were cut back, 0 bases at V and 3 bases at J, with 9 bases in the middle. The CDR3 DNA sequence: TGTGCCAGCAGCTTGGTCGGCACCGACACTGAAGCTTTCTTT. Its translation is CASSLVGTDTEAFF.

The chain couples TRBV7-9 to TRBJ2-7, with 7 bases aligning to TRBD1. Germline V gives CDR1 SEHNR, CDR2 FQNEAQ (reference sequence). Unmatched junction bases numbered 5, after V lost 3 bases and J lost 0 bases. There are 15 residues in the CDR3. CDR3 nucleotides: TGTGCCAGCAGCTTCGGCAGGGGGTCCTCCTACGAGCAGTACTTC. Amino acid sequence: CASSFGRGSSYEQYF.

The CDR3 loop is CASRAGGVPNTEAFF. CDR3 in DNA: TGTGCCAGCAGAGCCGGGGGGGTCCCGAACACTGAAGCTTTCTTT. V and J are TRBV9 and TRBJ1-1; the D gene is possibly TRBD1 (5 bases). The germline V and J ends were trimmed by 5 bases and 1 base, with 15 bases remaining between them. The germline CDR1 and CDR2 sequences are SGDLS and YYNGEE. The CDR3 is 15 residues long. The whole variable domain, filled in from reference TRBV9 and TRBJ1-1, reads DSGVTQTPKHLITATGQRVTLRCSPRSGDLSVYWYQQSLDQGLQFLIQYYNGEERAKGNILERFSAQQFPDLHSELNLSSLELGDSALYFCASRAGGVPNTEAFFGQGTRLTVV.

The CDR3 sequence: CASSTGLAEQYF. As DNA, the CDR3 is TGTGCCAGCAGCACCGGACTAGCGGAGCAGTACTTC. The rearrangement uses TRBV9 and TRBJ2-7, with TRBD2 matching over 9 bases. CDR3 length: 12 amino acids. Germline values: CDR1 SGDLS, CDR2 YYNGEE. Losses at the gene ends were 4 bases for V and 7 bases for J; bases not matched to a gene: 3.

The gene calls are TRBV11-1 and TRBJ2-7; D tentatively fits TRBD1 or TRBD2 (5 bases each). Trimming pared 5 bases from V and 3 bases from J, leaving 14 bases between. The CDR3 totals 14 residues. Germline CDR1 and CDR2: SGHAT and FQDESV (reference sequence). The CDR3 here is CASSPGQGVYEQYF. The CDR3 region has the DNA TGTGCCAGCAGCCCCGGGCAGGGAGTCTACGAGCAGTACTTC.

V is TRBV28 and J is TRBJ2-7; 7 nucleotides match TRBD1. The germline V gene has CDR1 MDHEN and CDR2 SYDVKM. Losses at the gene ends were 6 bases for V and 4 bases for J; bases not matched to a gene: 12. CDR3 length: 15 amino acids. CDR3 protein: CASSLGQSLRYEQYF. The CDR3 DNA reads as TGTGCCAGCAGCCTGGGACAGAGTTTAAGGTACGAGCAGTACTTC.

Concerning this clone itself: Within the sample, other DNA sequences also encode this same CDR3. The V call is TRBV9, the J call TRBJ2-3; D remains ambiguous. Trimming left V 4 bases short and J 3 bases short, with 9 bases between. CDR3 length: 13 amino acids. CDR1 and CDR2 (germline): SGDLS, YYNGEE. This CDR3 reads CASSPRTTDTQYF. DNA for the CDR3: TGTGCCAGCAGCCCCCGAACTACAGATACGCAGTATTTT.

The chain is built from TRBV5-6 and TRBJ2-7, with D unresolved. Between the trimmed V and J ends, which lost 6 bases and 4 bases, there was a span of 17 bases. The CDR3 runs to 14 residues. The germline V gene has CDR1 SGHDT and CDR2 YYEEEE. CDR3 sequence (DNA): TGTGCCAGCACCCCTTCTGGCGGTTTGTACGAGCAGTACTTC. Translated: CASTPSGGLYEQYF.

The rearrangement joins TRBV5-1 to TRBJ2-1; D possibly corresponds to TRBD2 (6 bases). Trimming cost V 4 bases and J 1 base, with 15 bases left between them. The CDR3 has 16 residues. Germline V CDR1 and CDR2: SGHRS, YFSETQ. The CDR3 bases are TGCGCCAGCAGCCTCCCCCTAGCGAGATCCTACAATGAGCAGTTCTTC. Translated, it gives CASSLPLARSYNEQFF.

The chain combines TRBV11-2 with TRBJ2-7; weak D call: TRBD2 (6 bases). Germline loops: CDR1 SGHAT, CDR2 FQNNGV. V was pared by 1 base and J by 5 bases, with 12 bases between. This CDR3 region has 14 residues. The CDR3, as DNA: TGTGCCAGCAGCTTAGTCCGGGGGATCAACGAGCAGTACTTC. This codes for CASSLVRGINEQYF.

Details on this clone: Other DNA sequences in this sample translate to the same CDR3. The chain combines TRBV11-2 with TRBJ1-1; 7 nucleotides match TRBD1. Germline V gives CDR1 SGHAT, CDR2 FQNNGV. V trimming: 4 bases; J trimming: 0 bases; junction bases outside the gene matches: 5. The CDR3 length is 15 residues. The CDR3 DNA is TGTGCCAGCAGCTCGAGGACAGGAATGAACACTGAAGCTTTCTTT. Amino acid sequence: CASSSRTGMNTEAFF.

This clone turned up a few times. Distinct nucleotide sequences in the sample also encode this CDR3. The chain's CDR3 is CASSIRDTNQPQHF. Here the CDR3 DNA reads TGTGCCAGTAGTATAAGGGACACAAATCAGCCCCAGCATTTT. The chain combines TRBV19 with TRBJ1-5; TRBD1 might be the D (6 bases). The germline V gene has CDR1 LNHDA and CDR2 SQIVND (reference sequence). The V gene lost 2 bases and the J gene lost 4 bases, with 9 bases spanning the gap. The CDR3 totals 14 residues.

DNA of the CDR3: TGTGCCACCAGCGATGGGACAGGGAGCTCCTACGAGCAGTACTTC. Encoded protein: CATSDGTGSSYEQYF. The chain joins TRBV15 to TRBJ2-7; 9 bases line up with TRBD1. Germline CDR1 LNHNV, CDR2 YYDKDF (reference sequence). V dropped 5 bases and J dropped 0; count of bases not matched to a gene: 5. The CDR3 extends over 15 amino acids.

This sequence joins TRBV4-1 and TRBJ2-5; D gene uncertain. The V gene lost 0 bases and the J gene lost 2 bases, with 7 bases spanning the gap. CDR1 and CDR2 (germline): MGHRA, YSYEKL. This CDR3 contains 14 residues. CDR3 amino acids: CASSQEAGQETQYF. In DNA form, the CDR3 reads TGCGCCAGCAGCCAAGAGGCCGGACAAGAGACCCAGTACTTC.

The CDR3 nucleotides are TGTGCCAGCTCACCAACGGAGGGGGCAGACCCCTACGAGCAGTACTTC. Amino acid sequence: CASSPTEGADPYEQYF. V and J are TRBV18 and TRBJ2-7; perhaps TRBD1 as D (7 bases). The germline CDR1 and CDR2 sequences are KGHSH and LQKENI. This CDR3 spans 16 amino acids. V lost 2 bases, J lost 2 bases, and 16 bases lay in between.

A remark on this clone: The sample holds other DNA sequences that translate to the same CDR3. The chain links TRBV27 to TRBJ1-2, with 10 bases fitting TRBD1. The CDR3 loop spans 15 amino acids. The trim removed 0 bases at V and 5 bases at J, leaving 3 bases unmatched. CDR1 is MNHEY, CDR2 SMNVEV, per germline (reference sequence). CDR3 bases: TGTGCCAGCAGTTTATCTCGACAGGGGGCGTATGGCTACACCTTC. As protein: CASSLSRQGAYGYTF.

This rearrangement joins TRBV27 to TRBJ2-2; no definite D call. The CDR3 totals 14 residues. V was clipped by 5 bases and J by 4 bases, with 11 bases between them. CDR1 and CDR2 from the germline V gene are MNHEY and SMNVEV (reference sequence). In nucleotides, the CDR3 is TGTGCCAGCAGTCCCGGTTTGAGCACCGGGGAGCTGTTTTTT. Translation: CASSPGLSTGELFF.

To note about this clone: Sequence at one end of the junction differs from germline and may be a read error. This chain uses TRBV4-1 with TRBJ2-7; 9 nucleotides line up with TRBD1. The CDR3 is 13 residues long. CDR1 and CDR2 (germline): MGHRA, YSYEKL. As DNA, the CDR3 is TGCGCCAGCAGCCAAGATCTGGGACAGGGAAAATATTTC. It codes for CASSQDLGQGKYF.